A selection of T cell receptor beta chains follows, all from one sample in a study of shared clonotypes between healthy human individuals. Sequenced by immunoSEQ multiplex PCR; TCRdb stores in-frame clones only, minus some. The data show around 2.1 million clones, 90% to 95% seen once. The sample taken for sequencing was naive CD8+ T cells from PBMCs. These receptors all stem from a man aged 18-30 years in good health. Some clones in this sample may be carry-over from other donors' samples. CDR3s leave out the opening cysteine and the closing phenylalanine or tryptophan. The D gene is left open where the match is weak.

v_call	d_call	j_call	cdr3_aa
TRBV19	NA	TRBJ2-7	ASSIWGTRYEQY
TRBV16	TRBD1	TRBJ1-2	ASSQKQGLRYGYT
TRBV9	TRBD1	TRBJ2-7	ASSANRQGAPYEQY
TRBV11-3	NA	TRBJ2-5	ASSPRGDSAETQY
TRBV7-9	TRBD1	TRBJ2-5	ASSPDRGIETQY
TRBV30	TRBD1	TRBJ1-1	AWSVSGGRDTEAF
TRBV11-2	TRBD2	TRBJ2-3	ASSSISGGFTDTQY
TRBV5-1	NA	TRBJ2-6	ASREDGANVLT
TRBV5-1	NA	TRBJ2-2	ASSLELPRWNTGELF
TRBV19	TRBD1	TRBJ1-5	ASSILRDRVSNQPQH
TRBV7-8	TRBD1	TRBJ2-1	ASSSGTGISGEQF
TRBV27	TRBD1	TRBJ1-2	ASSRGTAFHGYT
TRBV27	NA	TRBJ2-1	ASRDSAPYNEQF
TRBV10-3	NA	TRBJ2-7	AISVDEAEMGEQY
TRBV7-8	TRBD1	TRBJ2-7	ASSSTGQSGYEQY
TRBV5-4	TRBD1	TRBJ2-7	ASSLGTGSPYEQY
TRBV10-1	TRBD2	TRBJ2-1	ASSEGLAGHNEQF
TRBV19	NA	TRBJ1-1	ASSLLRGSNTEAF
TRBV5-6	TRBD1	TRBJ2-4	ASSLERGPLAKNIQY
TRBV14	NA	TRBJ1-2	ASSPTGWPFGYT
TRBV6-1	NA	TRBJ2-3	ASSPPGHGTDTQY
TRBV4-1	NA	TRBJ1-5	ASSRTVSQPQH
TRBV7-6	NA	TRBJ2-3	ASSPFRQSSTDTQY
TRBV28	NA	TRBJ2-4	AHKNPNGLAKNIQY
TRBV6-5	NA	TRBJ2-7	ASSLKQVGEQY
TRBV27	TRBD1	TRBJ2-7	ASSTWTGGEQY
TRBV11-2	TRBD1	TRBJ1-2	ASSLGGTGGRYGYT
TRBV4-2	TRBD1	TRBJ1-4	ASSHRTGTMYEKLF
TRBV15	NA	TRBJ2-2	ATSRRGTGELF